The 2 T cell receptor beta chains below were found in one sample sequenced in a study of CD8+CD57+ T cells in acquired aplastic anemia. Genomic DNA constituted the template upon which TCR beta VDJ and CDR3 profiling was performed. TCRdb itself ran the reads through MiXCR, one entry per CDR3 protein. The repertoire has fewer than 250,000 distinct CDR3 sequences, roughly 50% of them found once; the top ten carry 20%. In patients chosen for sequencing, flow cytometry had shown CD8+CD57+ cell expansion. The sample was sorted CD4+, CD8+, or CD8+CD57+ T cells (not recorded which) from PBMCs. Source of these receptors: a human donor with aplastic anemia.

This clonotype was seen many times. The chain employs TRBV19 and TRBJ2-7; D not certain. CDR3 size: 10 residues. Germline CDR1 reads LNHDA; CDR2 reads SQIVND (reference sequence). CDR3 nucleotide sequence: TGTGGGTCTAGCTCCTACGAGCAGTACTTC. This gives the protein CGSSSYEQYF.

The chain employs TRBV7-2 and TRBJ1-2; 8 positions match TRBD1. V lost 5 bases, J lost 5 bases, and 4 bases stayed unmatched. Germline values: CDR1 SGHTA, CDR2 FQGNSA. The CDR3 covers 13 residues. The CDR3 sequence: CASSTQGAYGYTF. CDR3 bases: TGTGCCAGCAGCACCCAGGGGGCGTATGGCTACACCTTC.